This is a list of T cell receptor beta chains from one sample in a study of shared clonotypes between healthy human individuals. Generated by immunoSEQ multiplex PCR, the TCRdb table keeps only in-frame clones and is missing some. Of about 610,000 clones detected, 95% to 98% appear once; the ten largest clones hold 0.057%. Source material: naive CD4+ T cells sorted from blood. These receptors were taken from a woman in her 30s in good health. Each CDR3 is given with its conserved first and last residue. The D gene is left open where the match is weak. Clone size, where shown, is once, few, many, or a class for clones that have expanded.

v_gene,len,j_gene,abundance,d_gene,CDR3nt,CDR3aa
TRBV5-1,12,TRBJ2-7,once,NA,TGCGCCAGCAGCTATGACGACTACGAGCAGTACTTC,CASSYDDYEQYF
TRBV5-5,14,TRBJ1-2,NA,NA,TGTGCCAGCGGACCTGGATGGGGGGCGAAAGGCTACACCTTC,CASGPGWGAKGYTF
TRBV6-6,15,TRBJ2-3,NA,TRBD2,TGTGCCAGCAGTCCCCAGGCGGGAGCGGGAGATACGCAGTATTTT,CASSPQAGAGDTQYF
TRBV28,14,TRBJ2-1,NA,TRBD2,TGTGCCAGCAGTTTAGAACCCACTAGCGAACGGCAGTTCTTC,CASSLEPTSERQFF
TRBV27,16,TRBJ2-7,once,NA,TGTGCCAGCAGTGCACCCCTTGCGAAAGCCTCCTACGAGCAGTACTTC,CASSAPLAKASYEQYF
TRBV28,12,TRBJ2-7,NA,NA,TGTGCCAGCAGTCAAGTCCGGGACGAGCAGTACTTC,CASSQVRDEQYF
TRBV4-2,15,TRBJ2-1,NA,NA,TGTGCCAGCAGCCAAGATCGAAGCTCCTACAATGAGCAGTTCTTC,CASSQDRSSYNEQFF
TRBV5-1,16,TRBJ2-2,NA,NA,TGCGCCAGCAGCTTGGCGGCAACTGCGAACACCGGGGAGCTGTTTTTT,CASSLAATANTGELFF
TRBV19,16,TRBJ1-1,once,TRBD1,TGTGCCAGTAACAGAACCCCGGGACAGGGGGGCGCTGAAGCTTTCTTT,CASNRTPGQGGAEAFF
TRBV28,14,TRBJ2-1,NA,NA,TGTGCCAGCAGCCCTGCCGCTGGGAGTCCCGAGCAGTTCTTC,CASSPAAGSPEQFF
TRBV11-2,14,TRBJ1-6,NA,NA,TGTGCCAGCAGCTCCCGGAGGGAGAATTCACCCCTCCACTTT,CASSSRRENSPLHF
TRBV30,14,TRBJ2-1,NA,NA,TGTGCCTGGAGTGTACAACGGATATACAATGAGCAGTTCTTC,CAWSVQRIYNEQFF
TRBV28,17,TRBJ2-1,NA,TRBD2,TGTGCCAGCAGTTCACCCTTGGGACTAGCGGGAGGAGATGAGCAGTTCTTC,CASSSPLGLAGGDEQFF
TRBV2,11,TRBJ2-3,NA,NA,TGTGCCAGCAGTGACTCAGATACGCAGTATTTT,CASSDSDTQYF
TRBV28,17,TRBJ2-1,NA,TRBD2,TGTGCCAGCAGTTCCAGCGGGCTAACTAGCGGGAGCTATGAGCAGTTCTTC,CASSSSGLTSGSYEQFF
TRBV6-6,16,TRBJ1-6,NA,NA,TGTGCCAGCAGTTCCAGGCGTAGCTCCTATAATTCACCCCTCCACTTT,CASSSRRSSYNSPLHF
TRBV30,15,TRBJ1-2,NA,NA,TGTGCCTGGAGAGCAAAACAGGCGGGCTACTATGGCTACACCTTC,CAWRAKQAGYYGYTF
TRBV28,17,TRBJ2-3,once,TRBD2,TGTGCCAGCAGTTTACTGGCTAGCGGGGGGCGCACAGATACGCAGTATTTT,CASSLLASGGRTDTQYF
TRBV18,13,TRBJ2-7,NA,NA,TGTGCCAGCTCACCTGTGCCGGGACAACAGCAGTACTTC,CASSPVPGQQQYF
TRBV5-4,13,TRBJ2-5,NA,NA,TGTGCCAGCAGCATACAGGGACTTGGGACCCAGTACTTC,CASSIQGLGTQYF
TRBV11-2,16,TRBJ2-1,NA,TRBD2,TGTGCCAGCAGCTCTCTAGCGGGAGGGTCCTACAATGAGCAGTTCTTC,CASSSLAGGSYNEQFF
TRBV28,16,TRBJ2-1,NA,TRBD2,TGTGCCAGCAGTGCCCCGACTAGCGGGACCTACAATGAGCAGTTCTTC,CASSAPTSGTYNEQFF
TRBV13,14,TRBJ2-7,NA,NA,TGTGCCAGCAGCCCAGGGGTGACAGAGCGAGAGCAGTACTTC,CASSPGVTEREQYF
TRBV4-1,13,TRBJ2-1,NA,NA,TGCGCCAGCAGCCGGACGACAGGACATGAGCAGTTCTTC,CASSRTTGHEQFF
TRBV30,13,TRBJ1-1,once,NA,TGTGCCTGGGGGAGGGAGGTGAACACTGAAGCTTTCTTT,CAWGREVNTEAFF
TRBV5-1,14,TRBJ2-7,NA,NA,TGCGCCAGCAGCCCATCGGGAGACGCCTACGAGCAGTACTTC,CASSPSGDAYEQYF
TRBV25-1,17,TRBJ2-7,NA,NA,TGTGCCAGCAGTGGCGCACTAGGGGACGGACACTCCTACGAGCAGTACTTC,CASSGALGDGHSYEQYF
TRBV19,15,TRBJ1-1,once,NA,TGTGCCAGTAGTCGCGTGATGACAGGCCGCACTGAAGCTTTCTTT,CASSRVMTGRTEAFF
TRBV11-2,16,TRBJ2-7,NA,NA,TGTGCCAGCAGCCCCCCCTGGGGGGCCGGTATCTACGAGCAGTACTTC,CASSPPWGAGIYEQYF
TRBV28,14,TRBJ2-2,NA,NA,TGTGCCAGCAGTTTAGGGACCCACCTCGGGGAGCTGTTTTTT,CASSLGTHLGELFF
TRBV6-6,16,TRBJ2-7,once,TRBD1,TGTGCCAGCAGTCAACCGGGGGGACAGGGGGCCTACGAGCAGTACTTC,CASSQPGGQGAYEQYF
TRBV18,14,TRBJ2-7,NA,TRBD1,TGTGCCAGCTCACCCGGGACAGTCTCCTACGAGCAGTACTTC,CASSPGTVSYEQYF
TRBV5-1,16,TRBJ1-6,NA,TRBD1,TGCGCCAGCAGCTTGGGTGAGGACAGGGGAGATTCACCCCTCCACTTT,CASSLGEDRGDSPLHF
TRBV7-9,12,TRBJ2-3,NA,NA,TGTGCCAGCAGCCCGATCACAGATACGCAGTATTTT,CASSPITDTQYF
TRBV7-6,14,TRBJ1-2,NA,TRBD1,TGTGCCAGCAGCCCCACAGGGGGAAGCTATGGCTACACCTTC,CASSPTGGSYGYTF
TRBV6-1,15,TRBJ2-7,NA,NA,TGTGCCAGCAGCGCGCAGTGGGGGGAAACCTACGAGCAGTACTTC,CASSAQWGETYEQYF
TRBV27,15,TRBJ1-1,NA,NA,TGTGCCAGCAGGACCCTTCGGGGACTCTTCACTGAAGCTTTCTTT,CASRTLRGLFTEAFF
TRBV7-3,14,TRBJ2-2,NA,NA,TGTGCCAGCAGCTTAAAATTAGGTGCCGGGGAGCTGTTTTTT,CASSLKLGAGELFF
TRBV28,19,TRBJ2-1,NA,TRBD2,TGTGCCAGCAGACCATGGCGGCTAGCGGTCCAGAGCTCCTACAATGAGCAGTTCTTC,CASRPWRLAVQSSYNEQFF
TRBV28,18,TRBJ2-1,NA,TRBD2,TGTGCCAGCAGTTTCGGGACTAGCGGGAGGAACTCCTACAATGAGCAGTTCTTC,CASSFGTSGRNSYNEQFF
TRBV6-6,10,TRBJ2-7,NA,NA,TGTGCCAGCGGACAGTACGAGCAGTACTTC,CASGQYEQYF
TRBV6-6,12,TRBJ1-2,once,NA,TGTGCCAGCAGTTACGACCTCTATGGCTACACCTTC,CASSYDLYGYTF